Below, 26 T cell receptor beta chains from the same sample are listed, as sequenced in a study of T cells in Graves' hyperthyroidism and ophthalmopathy. Amplification yielded TCR beta CDR3 regions, with RNA transcripts as the source. An initial round of RT-PCR targeting the TCR CDR3 relied on the HTBI primer set. One entry per CDR3 protein, called by TCRdb with MiXCR from the multiplex PCR reads. Of approximately 300,000 distinct CDR3 sequences listed, approximately 15% are singletons. The sample comprised blood. These receptors came from a man younger than 45 with Graves' hyperthyroidism.

This clonotype was recorded at least ten times. The V gene is TRBV15, the J gene TRBJ2-7; D perhaps matches TRBD1 (6 bases). Looked up from germline, CDR1 is LNHNV and CDR2 is YYDKDF (reference sequence). Trimming took 3 bases from V and 4 from J, leaving 19 bases between them. This CDR3 has 16 residues. The CDR3 nucleotides read TGTGCCACCAGCAGTCATACAGGGAGTTCTATTTACGAGCAGTACTTC. Protein: CATSSHTGSSIYEQYF.

V usage is TRBV20-1 and J usage is TRBJ1-5; D ambiguous. Germline V gene sequence: CDR1 DFQATT, CDR2 SNEGSKA (reference sequence). CDR3 length: 13 amino acids. CDR3 protein: CRRLQTSNQPQHF. CDR3 in DNA: TGCAGGCGGTTGCAGACTAGCAATCAGCCCCAGCATTTT.

This clonotype was found a few times. The chain links TRBV5-1 to TRBJ2-1, with D possibly being TRBD2 (5 bases). V lost 3 bases to trimming and J lost 5 bases, with 15 bases between them. CDR3 length: 15 residues. Germline CDR1 SGHRS, CDR2 YFSETQ. CDR3 sequence: CASSSHLGLNNEQFF. The CDR3 DNA sequence: TGCGCCAGCAGCTCCCACCTAGGACTCAACAATGAGCAGTTCTTC.

This clonotype was seen a few times. This chain connects TRBV20-1 to TRBJ2-3; 13 nucleotides align to TRBD2. The CDR3 is 17 amino acids. Trimming removed 0 bases from V and 3 bases from J; junction bases left unmatched: 6. CDR1 is DFQATT and CDR2 is SNEGSKA in the germline V gene (reference sequence). CDR3 region: CSARDRTSGSSTDTQYF. CDR3 nucleotides: TGCAGTGCTAGAGATCGGACTAGCGGGAGTTCTACAGATACGCAGTATTTT.

V gene TRBV19 combines with J gene TRBJ2-7, with 7 positions matching TRBD2. The V gene end was trimmed by 3 bases and the J gene end by 3 bases; junction bases not matched to a gene: 8. CDR3 size: 15 residues. Germline V gives CDR1 LNHDA, CDR2 SQIVND (reference sequence). CDR3 region: CASSIRSSGNYEQYF. The CDR3 DNA sequence: TGTGCCAGTAGTATTCGTTCTAGCGGAAACTACGAGCAGTACTTC. Filled out from reference TRBV19 and TRBJ2-7, the complete variable domain reads DGGITQSPKYLFRKEGQNVTLSCEQNLNHDAMYWYRQDPGQGLRLIYYSQIVNDFQKGDIAEGYSVSREKKESFPLTVTSAQKNPTAFYLCASSIRSSGNYEQYFGPGTRLTVT.

The table lists this clonotype with a few counts. This rearrangement joins TRBV28 to TRBJ1-5; TRBD1 might be the D (5 bases). The length of the CDR3 is 16 residues. Trimming removed 6 bases at V and 1 base at J, with 16 bases between. The germline V gene encodes CDR1 MDHEN and CDR2 SYDVKM. CDR3 residues: CASSPRRGASNQPQHF. The CDR3 DNA sequence: TGTGCCAGCAGCCCCAGAAGGGGCGCAAGCAATCAGCCCCAGCATTTT.

This clonotype was seen many times. This chain uses TRBV7-2 with TRBJ1-1, with a possible D match to TRBD1 (6 bases). This CDR3 is built from 13 residues. V lost 3 bases and J lost 7, with 12 bases in between. CDR1 and CDR2 (germline): SGHTA, FQGNSA. CDR3 bases: TGTGCCAGCAGCTTTACAGGGAGGGGTGAAGCTTTCTTT. It specifies CASSFTGRGEAFF.

This clonotype was detected many times. The chain recombines TRBV14 with TRBJ2-1; D unresolved. V gave up 4 bases and J gave up 11 bases, with 15 bases separating them. The length of the CDR3 is 13 residues. Germline lookup yields CDR1 SGHDN and CDR2 FVKESK. The CDR3 nucleotides read TGTGCCAGCAGCCGGCTACTGGGGAATCAGCAGTTCTTC. Encoded protein: CASSRLLGNQQFF.

This clonotype was counted at least ten times. The chain is built from TRBV12-3 or TRBV12-4 and TRBJ2-1; 9 bases fit TRBD1. The J segment lost 6 bases and the V segment lost 8 bases, leaving 5 bases of the junction unmatched. This CDR3 has 13 residues. CDR3 DNA: TGTGCCAGCTGGGGGGACAGGGCCAATGAGCAGTTCTTC. Translated: CASWGDRANEQFF.

This clonotype was seen a handful of times. V usage is TRBV12-3 or TRBV12-4 and J usage is TRBJ2-1; 8 bases align to TRBD2. The V segment lost 3 bases and the J segment 5 bases; nucleotides outside the gene matches: 6. This CDR3 contains 15 residues. CDR3 residues: CASSLRSSGHNEQFF. CDR3 nucleotide sequence: TGTGCCAGCAGTTTGAGGTCTAGCGGGCACAATGAGCAGTTCTTC.

This clonotype has only a few counts. In nucleotides, the CDR3 is TGTGCCAGCAGCAGAACCCGACTAGCGAGTACCTACGAGCAGTACTTC. The encoded protein is CASSRTRLASTYEQYF. The chain links TRBV7-9 to TRBJ2-7; TRBD2 matches at 8 bases. Per germline, CDR1 SEHNR and CDR2 FQNEAQ (reference sequence). The CDR3 has 16 residues. The ends lost 5 bases at V and 2 bases at J; junction bases unmatched: 11.

This clonotype appeared many times. The V call is TRBV7-2, the J call TRBJ1-2, with D tentatively TRBD1 (5 bases). Trimming removed 1 base from V and 5 bases from J, with 11 bases in between. This CDR3 region has 14 residues. Germline CDR1 reads SGHTA; CDR2 reads FQGNSA. CDR3 nucleotide sequence: TGTGCCAGCAGCTTAGGGGGACGCCTATATGGCTACACCTTC. Residues: CASSLGGRLYGYTF. Together with reference TRBV7-2 and TRBJ1-2, the CDR3 gives the full variable domain: GAGVSQSPSNKVTEKGKDVELRCDPISGHTALYWYRQSLGQGLEFLIYFQGNSAPDKSGLPSDRFSAERTGGSVSTLTIQRTQQEDSAVYLCASSLGGRLYGYTFGSGTRLTVV.

This clonotype was counted at least ten times. The chain employs TRBV5-1 and TRBJ2-3, with D possibly TRBD1 on 6 matching bases. The V end was cut by 5 bases, the J end by 0 bases, with 10 bases between. CDR1 SGHRS and CDR2 YFSETQ come from the germline V gene. This CDR3 is 14 amino acids long. Here the CDR3 reads CASRGDTSTDTQYF. The CDR3, as DNA: TGCGCCAGCAGAGGGGACACCAGCACAGATACGCAGTATTTT.

At least ten counts were recorded for this clonotype. The chain carries TRBV29-1 and TRBJ2-1, with D unresolved. Looked up from germline, CDR1 is SQVTM and CDR2 is ANQGSEA. Trimming removed 4 bases from V and 6 bases from J, with 7 bases in between. The CDR3 covers 11 residues. The CDR3 DNA reads as TGCAGCGTTGGGGGTGGCAATGAGCAGTTCTTC. Protein: CSVGGGNEQFF.

The chain couples TRBV18 to TRBJ1-6; 7 bases are shared with TRBD1. The CDR3 totals 15 residues. Germline V CDR1 and CDR2: KGHSH, LQKENI. V dropped 5 bases and J dropped 7; count of bases not matched to a gene: 8. CDR3 amino acids: CASSVHRDSNSPLHF. The DNA for the CDR3 is TGTGCCAGCTCAGTGCACCGGGACAGCAATTCACCCCTCCACTTT.

This clonotype was observed a few times. A read error may explain this, as a much larger clone is one base away. The chain recombines TRBV3-1 with TRBJ1-1, with D uncertain. Per the germline V gene, CDR1 is LGHDT and CDR2 is YNNKEL (reference sequence). The CDR3 contains 14 residues. CDR3 bases: TGTGCCGGCAGCCAAGGGCTTCGAGGCGCTGAAGCTTTCTTT. Protein sequence: CAGSQGLRGAEAFF. The full variable domain, with the rest looked up from reference TRBV3-1 and TRBJ1-1, is DTAVSQTPKYLVTQMGNDKSIKCEQNLGHDTMYWYKQDSKKFLKIMFSYNNKELIINETVPNRFSPKSPDKAHLNLHINSLELGDSAVYFCAGSQGLRGAEAFFGQGTRLTVV.

The chain carries TRBV5-1 and TRBJ1-5; D gene uncertain. Germline values: CDR1 SGHRS, CDR2 YFSETQ. The CDR3 totals 13 residues. V was shortened by 5 bases and J by 8 bases, with 14 bases between the two germline ends. CDR3 sequence (DNA): TGCGCCAGCAGATCCGGCGGGAATGAGCCCCAGCATTTT. The encoded protein is CASRSGGNEPQHF.

This clonotype was seen more than once but under ten times. This chain uses TRBV2 with TRBJ2-2, with D perhaps matching TRBD1 (6 bases). The CDR3 contains 15 residues. CDR1 and CDR2 from the germline V gene are SNHLY and FYNNEI. V was trimmed by 6 bases and J by 4 bases, leaving 15 bases between them. The CDR3 protein is CASSAQGPTTGELFF. The CDR3 nucleotides read TGTGCCAGCAGCGCACAGGGCCCGACCACCGGGGAGCTGTTTTTT.

J is TRBJ1-6 and V is TRBV20-1, with TRBD1 identical over 8 bases. J gave up 6 bases and V 4 bases, and 2 bases lay outside the gene matches. The CDR3 loop spans 13 amino acids. The V gene's germline CDR1 is DFQATT and CDR2 SNEGSKA (reference sequence). CDR3 sequence reads: CSATDRGNSPLHF. Here the CDR3 DNA reads TGCAGTGCTACTGACAGGGGTAATTCACCCCTCCACTTT.

This chain uses TRBV13 with TRBJ2-1, with 10 bases aligning to TRBD2. The CDR3 has 15 amino acids. V shed 5 bases, J shed 8 bases, and the junction held 9 bases outside the gene matches. Per the germline V gene, CDR1 is PRHDT and CDR2 is FYEKMQ (reference sequence). The CDR3 sequence: CASSLSGRGLDEQFF. The CDR3 coding sequence is TGTGCCAGCAGCCTAAGCGGGAGGGGTCTAGATGAGCAGTTCTTC.

This clonotype was counted many times. The CDR3 spells CASSFRGSYNEQFF. CDR3 nucleotides: TGTGCCAGCAGTTTCCGTGGGTCCTACAATGAGCAGTTCTTC. The chain uses TRBV12-3 or TRBV12-4 and TRBJ2-1; no firm D call. The CDR3 length is 14 residues. V dropped 3 bases and J dropped 1 base, with 7 bases sitting between them.

In its sample, this clonotype was seen many times. This chain joins TRBV20-1 and TRBJ2-3; D is uncertain. Trimming removed 3 bases from V and 3 bases from J, with 4 bases in between. CDR1 and CDR2 (germline): DFQATT, SNEGSKA (reference sequence). The CDR3 is 11 amino acids. The CDR3 is CSASETDTQYF. CDR3 coding DNA: TGCAGTGCTAGTGAGACAGATACGCAGTATTTT.

This rearrangement joins TRBV12-3 or TRBV12-4 to TRBJ2-1; 9 positions match TRBD2. The CDR3 is 15 residues long. V shed 3 bases, J shed 6 bases, and the junction held 6 bases outside the gene matches. The CDR3 DNA follows: TGTGCCAGCAGTTTCGCTAGCGGGGCCCTCAATGAGCAGTTCTTC. This translates into CASSFASGALNEQFF.

This clonotype was counted a few times. The chain carries TRBV12-3 or TRBV12-4 and TRBJ1-1, with no clear D. The ends were cut back, 3 bases at V and 5 bases at J, with 4 bases in the middle. CDR3 length equals 11 residues. The CDR3 reads CASSFQTEAFF. For the CDR3, the DNA is TGTGCCAGCAGTTTCCAAACTGAAGCTTTCTTT.

This clonotype was observed a handful of times. This chain uses TRBV6-5 with TRBJ2-1; TRBD2 aligns across 14 bases. The J segment lost 11 bases and the V segment lost 2 bases, leaving 8 bases of the junction unmatched. The CDR3 is made up of 16 amino acids. From germline, CDR1 is MNHEY and CDR2 SVGAGI. The CDR3 DNA sequence: TGTGCCAGCAGTTACATCCCCCGACTAGCGGGAGGGCAGCAGTTCTTC. It yields the protein CASSYIPRLAGGQQFF.

The V call is TRBV7-3, the J call TRBJ2-1; TRBD2 agrees at 10 bases. This CDR3 comprises 15 residues. Germline V gives CDR1 SGHTA, CDR2 FQGTGA. V lost 5 bases to trimming and J lost 9 bases; unmatched junction nucleotides: 10. The CDR3 coding sequence is TGTGCCAGCAGCCCAGTGGCTAGCGGGAGAGGTGAGCAGTTCTTC. Its protein product is CASSPVASGRGEQFF.